This T cell receptor beta chain was identified in a study of T-cell reconstitution after alpha-beta-depleted transplantation in children. Unique molecular identifiers were built into the TCRbeta library. TCRdb re-called the PCR reads with MiXCR, one entry per CDR3 protein. The sample contains about 500,000 distinct CDR3 sequences, about 33% of which appear only once. Source: PBMCs from the stem cell graft donor, taken from the stem cell graft. This TCR came from a human donor who donated a stem cell graft to a child with aplastic anemia.

The CDR3 DNA is TGTGCCTGGAGTTCATCGCCCGGACAGCCGAAACTTGAAGCTTTCTTT. The encoded protein is CAWSSSPGQPKLEAFF. V is TRBV30 and J is TRBJ1-1; D is perhaps TRBD1 (6 bases). CDR1 and CDR2 (germline): GTSNPN, SVGIG (reference sequence). The CDR3 is 16 residues long. V lost 2 bases to trimming and J lost 7 bases, with 23 bases between them.